This T cell receptor beta chain was retrieved from a study of cytomegalovirus exposure and HLA in healthy donors. Primers included in the PCR were 60 Vbeta and 13 Jbeta primers. Profiled with immunoSEQ multiplex PCR; TCRdb holds only in-frame clones, not every one. The sample lists around 150,000 clones, roughly 70% occurring once. Concerning this clone: Its specificity is unknown.

The study's findings and limits: TCR beta sequences reportedly predicted the HLA-A and HLA-B alleles of most subjects accurately. The presence/absence work took it that sequencing depth was about the same across donors.

The J segment lost 2 bases and the V segment lost 3 bases, leaving 2 bases of the junction unmatched. Germline values: CDR1 SGHNT, CDR2 YENEEA. The CDR3 runs 14 residues. This clonotype was sampled from a man aged 40-49 years in good health and CMV-seropositive. Sequenced sample: PBMCs. The chain uses TRBV11-3 and TRBJ2-7, with 9 bases that match TRBD2. CDR3 sequence: CASSLTSGPYEQYF. The CDR3, as DNA: TGTGCCAGCAGCTTGACTAGCGGTCCCTACGAGCAGTACTTC.